This TCR beta chain stems from a study of T cells after yellow fever vaccination. Study in general: Preparing low-cell-number fractions relied on SMART-Seq v4 Ultra Low Input.

General study findings and limits: The study re-detected most primary-vaccination clones after the booster (96% CD4, approximately 88% CD8).

TCRdb redid the calling of the 5' RACE reads with MiXCR, one entry per CDR3 protein. The sample lists 500,000 to 650,000 distinct CDR3 sequences, roughly 12% occurring once. The germline V and J ends were trimmed by 0 bases and 7 bases, with 8 bases remaining between them. From germline, CDR1 is SGHTS and CDR2 YDEGEE. The CDR3 totals 14 residues. On this clonotype itself: The antigen remains undetermined.

The sequences come from PBMCs, collected on the day of the yellow fever booster vaccination. The receptor comes from a man under 40 who received the YFV17D yellow fever vaccine. The V gene is TRBV5-8, the J gene TRBJ2-6; D not certain. The CDR3 loop reads CASSLDVEANVLTF. Written as DNA, the CDR3 is TGTGCCAGCAGCTTGGACGTGGAAGCCAACGTCCTGACTTTC.